This T cell receptor (beta chain) came from a study of Siglec-9 on CD8 T cells in melanoma. General study findings and limits: Siglec-9 reportedly marks and regulates an effector memory CD8+ T-cell subset apparently accumulating in melanoma tumors.

This clone was seen just once. Its antigen is unidentified. The germline V and J ends were trimmed by 8 bases and 2 bases, with 10 bases remaining between them. The germline V gene has CDR1 MDHEN and CDR2 SYDVKM. The CDR3 totals 12 residues. Assay used: immunoSEQ multiplex PCR; TCRdb lists only in-frame clones, some missing. Of over 30,000 clones in the sample, approximately 83% were seen once. Sequencing was carried out using Siglec-9- CD8+ T cells sorted from blood. The chain is built from TRBV28 and TRBJ2-7, with unresolved D. This TCR derives from a human donor in good health. CDR3 nucleotides: TGTGCCAGCTTCATGACCCCCTACGAGCAGTACTTC. The encoded protein is CASFMTPYEQYF.